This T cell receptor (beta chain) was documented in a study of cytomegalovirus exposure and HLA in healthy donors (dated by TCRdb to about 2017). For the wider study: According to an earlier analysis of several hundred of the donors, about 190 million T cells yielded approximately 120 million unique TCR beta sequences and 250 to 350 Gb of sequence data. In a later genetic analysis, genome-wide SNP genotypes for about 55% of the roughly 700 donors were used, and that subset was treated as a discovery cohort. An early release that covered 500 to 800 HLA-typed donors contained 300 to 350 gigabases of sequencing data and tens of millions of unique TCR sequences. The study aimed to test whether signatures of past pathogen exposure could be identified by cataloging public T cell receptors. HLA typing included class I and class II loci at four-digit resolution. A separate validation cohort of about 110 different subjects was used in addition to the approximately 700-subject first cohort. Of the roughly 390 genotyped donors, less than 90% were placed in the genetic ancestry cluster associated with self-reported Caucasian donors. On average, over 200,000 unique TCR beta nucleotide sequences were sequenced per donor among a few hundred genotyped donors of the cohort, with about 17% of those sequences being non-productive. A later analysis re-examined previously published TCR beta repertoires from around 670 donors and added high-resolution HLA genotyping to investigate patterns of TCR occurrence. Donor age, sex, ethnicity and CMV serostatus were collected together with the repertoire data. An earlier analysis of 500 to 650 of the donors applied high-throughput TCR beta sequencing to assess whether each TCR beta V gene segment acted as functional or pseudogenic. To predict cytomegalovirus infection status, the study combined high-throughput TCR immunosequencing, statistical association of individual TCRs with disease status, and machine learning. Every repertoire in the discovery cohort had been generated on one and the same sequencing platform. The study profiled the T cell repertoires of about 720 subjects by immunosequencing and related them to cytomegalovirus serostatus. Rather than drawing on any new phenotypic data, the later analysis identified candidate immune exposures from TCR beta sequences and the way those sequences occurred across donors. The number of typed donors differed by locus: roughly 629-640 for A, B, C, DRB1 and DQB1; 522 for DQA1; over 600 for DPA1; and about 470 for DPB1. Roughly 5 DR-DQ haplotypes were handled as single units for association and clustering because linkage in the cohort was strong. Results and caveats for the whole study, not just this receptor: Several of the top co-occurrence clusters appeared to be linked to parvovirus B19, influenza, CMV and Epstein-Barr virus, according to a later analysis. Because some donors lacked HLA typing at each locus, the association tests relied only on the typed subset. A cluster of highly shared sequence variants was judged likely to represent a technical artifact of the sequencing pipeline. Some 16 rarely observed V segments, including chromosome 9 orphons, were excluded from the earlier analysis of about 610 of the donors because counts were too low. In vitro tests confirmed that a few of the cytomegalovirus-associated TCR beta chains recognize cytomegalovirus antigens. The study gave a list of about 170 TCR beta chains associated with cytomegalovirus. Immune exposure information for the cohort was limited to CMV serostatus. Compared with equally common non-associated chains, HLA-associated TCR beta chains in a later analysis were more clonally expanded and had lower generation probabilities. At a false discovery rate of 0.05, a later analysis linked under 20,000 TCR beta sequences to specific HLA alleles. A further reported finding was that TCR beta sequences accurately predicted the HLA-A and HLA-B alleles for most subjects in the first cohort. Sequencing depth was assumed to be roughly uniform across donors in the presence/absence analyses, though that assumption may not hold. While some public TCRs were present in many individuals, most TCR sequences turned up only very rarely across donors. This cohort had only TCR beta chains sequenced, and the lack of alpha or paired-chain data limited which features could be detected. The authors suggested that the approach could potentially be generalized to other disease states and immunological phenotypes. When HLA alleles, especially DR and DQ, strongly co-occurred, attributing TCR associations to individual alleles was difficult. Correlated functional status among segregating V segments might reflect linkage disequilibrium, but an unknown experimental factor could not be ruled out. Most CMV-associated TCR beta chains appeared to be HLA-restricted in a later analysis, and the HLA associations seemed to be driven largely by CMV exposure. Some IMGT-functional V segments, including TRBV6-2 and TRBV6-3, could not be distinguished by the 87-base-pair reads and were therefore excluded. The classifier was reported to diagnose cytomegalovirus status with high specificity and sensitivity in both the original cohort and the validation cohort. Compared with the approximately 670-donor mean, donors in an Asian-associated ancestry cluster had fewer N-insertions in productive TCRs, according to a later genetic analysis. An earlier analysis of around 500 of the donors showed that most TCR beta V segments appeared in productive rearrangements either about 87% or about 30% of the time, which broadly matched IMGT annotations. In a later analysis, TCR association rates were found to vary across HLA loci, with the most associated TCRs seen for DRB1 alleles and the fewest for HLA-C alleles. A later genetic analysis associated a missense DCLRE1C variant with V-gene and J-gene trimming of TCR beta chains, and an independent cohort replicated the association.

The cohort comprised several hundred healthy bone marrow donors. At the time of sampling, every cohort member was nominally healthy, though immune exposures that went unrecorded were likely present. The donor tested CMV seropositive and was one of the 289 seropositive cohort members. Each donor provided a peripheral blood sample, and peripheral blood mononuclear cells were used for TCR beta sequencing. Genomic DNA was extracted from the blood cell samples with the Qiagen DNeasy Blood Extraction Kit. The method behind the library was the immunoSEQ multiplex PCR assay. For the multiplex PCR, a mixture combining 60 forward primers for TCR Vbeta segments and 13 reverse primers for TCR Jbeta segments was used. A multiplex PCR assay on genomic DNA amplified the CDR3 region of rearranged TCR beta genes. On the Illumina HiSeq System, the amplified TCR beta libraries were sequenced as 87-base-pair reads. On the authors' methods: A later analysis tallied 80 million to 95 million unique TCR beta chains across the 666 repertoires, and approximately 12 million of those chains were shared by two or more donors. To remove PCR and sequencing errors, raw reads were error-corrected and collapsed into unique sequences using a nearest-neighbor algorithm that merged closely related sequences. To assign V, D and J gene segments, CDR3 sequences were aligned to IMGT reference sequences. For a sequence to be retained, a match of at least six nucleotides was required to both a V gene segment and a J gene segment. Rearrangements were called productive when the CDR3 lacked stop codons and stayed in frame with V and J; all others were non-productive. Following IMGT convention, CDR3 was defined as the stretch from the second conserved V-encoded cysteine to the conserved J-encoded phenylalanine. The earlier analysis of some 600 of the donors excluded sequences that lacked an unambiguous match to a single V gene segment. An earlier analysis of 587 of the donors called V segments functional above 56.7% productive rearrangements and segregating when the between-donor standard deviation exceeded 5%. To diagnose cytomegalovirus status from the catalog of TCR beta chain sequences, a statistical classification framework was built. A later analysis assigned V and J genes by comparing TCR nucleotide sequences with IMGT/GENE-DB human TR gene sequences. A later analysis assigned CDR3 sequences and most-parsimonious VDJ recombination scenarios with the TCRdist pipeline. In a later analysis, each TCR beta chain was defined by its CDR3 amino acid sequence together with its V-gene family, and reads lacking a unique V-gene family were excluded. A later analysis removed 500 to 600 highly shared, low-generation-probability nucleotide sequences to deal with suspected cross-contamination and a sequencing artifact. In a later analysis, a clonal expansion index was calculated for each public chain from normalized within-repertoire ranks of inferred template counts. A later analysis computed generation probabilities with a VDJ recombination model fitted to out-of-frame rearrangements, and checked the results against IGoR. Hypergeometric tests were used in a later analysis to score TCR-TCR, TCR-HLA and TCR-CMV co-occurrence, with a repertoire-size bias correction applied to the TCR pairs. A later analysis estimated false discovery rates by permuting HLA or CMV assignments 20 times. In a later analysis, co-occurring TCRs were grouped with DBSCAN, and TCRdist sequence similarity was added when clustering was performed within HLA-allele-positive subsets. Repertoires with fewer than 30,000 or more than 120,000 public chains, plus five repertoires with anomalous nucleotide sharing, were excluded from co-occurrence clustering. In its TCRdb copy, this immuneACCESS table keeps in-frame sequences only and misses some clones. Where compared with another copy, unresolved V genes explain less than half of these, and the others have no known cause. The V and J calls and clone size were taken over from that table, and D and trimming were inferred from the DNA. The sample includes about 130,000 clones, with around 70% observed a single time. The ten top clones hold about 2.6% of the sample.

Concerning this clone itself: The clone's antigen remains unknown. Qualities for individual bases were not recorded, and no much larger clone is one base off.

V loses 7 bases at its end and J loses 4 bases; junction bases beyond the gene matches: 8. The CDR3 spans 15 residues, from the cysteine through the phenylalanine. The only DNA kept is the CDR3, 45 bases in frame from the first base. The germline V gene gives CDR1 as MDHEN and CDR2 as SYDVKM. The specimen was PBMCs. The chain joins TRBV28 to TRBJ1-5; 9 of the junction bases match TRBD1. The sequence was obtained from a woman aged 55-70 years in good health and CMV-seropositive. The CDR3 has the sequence CASTIPGTGNQPQHF. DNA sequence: TGTGCCAGCACCATCCCCGGGACAGGGAATCAGCCCCAGCATTTT.